This T cell receptor (beta chain) was documented in a study of cytomegalovirus exposure and HLA in healthy donors. Study overall: Ancestry clustering placed around four fifths of several hundred genotyped donors in the Caucasian-associated cluster. General study findings and limits: In a later analysis, at a false discovery rate of 0.05, under 20,000 TCR beta sequences matched HLA alleles. V segments that were indistinguishable, TRBV6-2 and TRBV6-3 among them, were omitted from analysis.

As concerns this clone: What it binds is unknown.

Amplification used 60 Vbeta primers and 13 Jbeta primers. Using immunoSEQ multiplex PCR, the repertoire was profiled, and TCRdb retains in-frame clones only, with some absent. The sample has roughly 100,000 clones. CDR3 size: 14 residues. Germline assignment: CDR1 MNHNY and CDR2 SVGAGI (reference sequence). The clonotype originates from a man aged 35 to 55 in good health and CMV-seronegative. This chain joins TRBV6-6 and TRBJ2-5; 8 bases agree with TRBD2. The DNA end is a closer match to TRBJ2-7, so the J assignment may be wrong. Sample: PBMCs. CDR3 sequence (DNA): TGTGCCAGCAGTTACGATGCAGGGACTAGCGAGCAGTACTTC. Protein: CASSYDAGTSEQYF.